The 22 T cell receptor beta chains in this list originate from one sample, sequenced in a study of post-analysis software for immune sequencing data. Study observations and caveats: About five TRBV segments, including TRBV5-6, TRBV5-1 and TRBV20-1, were more frequent in patients than controls.

Unique molecular identifiers were present in the TCR beta cDNA libraries. TCRdb fed the PCR reads into MiXCR, producing one record per CDR3 protein. The table includes fewer than 700,000 distinct CDR3 sequences, 44% detected once. No antigens are known for them. Sequencing input: blood. These receptors were obtained from a girl aged 5-17 years with multiple sclerosis.

The chain combines TRBV20-1 with TRBJ1-4, with 9 bases identical to TRBD1. Per the germline V gene, CDR1 is DFQATT and CDR2 is SNEGSKA (reference sequence). Trimming took 6 bases from V and 8 from J; bases not matched to a gene: 7. The CDR3 length is 13 residues. In DNA, the CDR3 is TGCAGTGCAAGGACAGGGGTTGACGAAAAACTGTTTTTT. This gives the protein CSARTGVDEKLFF.

This chain connects TRBV10-1 to TRBJ2-7; 11 nucleotides agree with TRBD2. Germline lookup yields CDR1 WNHNN and CDR2 SYGVQD (reference sequence). The ends lost 9 bases at V and 9 bases at J; junction bases unmatched: 7. CDR3 length: 12 amino acids. The CDR3 loop reads CASGTSGGGQYF. The CDR3 DNA is TGCGCCAGTGGGACTAGCGGAGGAGGGCAGTACTTC.

V gene TRBV20-1 combines with J gene TRBJ2-1; weak D call: TRBD2 (6 bases). Trimming took 0 bases from V and 8 from J, leaving 11 bases between them. Germline V gene data show CDR1 as DFQATT and CDR2 as SNEGSKA (reference sequence). The CDR3 sequence is 13 residues long. The DNA for the CDR3 is TGCAGTGCTAGAGATGGATCGGGGGATGAGCAGTTCTTC. Protein: CSARDGSGDEQFF.

This clonotype was picked up a small number of times. The V and J genes are TRBV7-2 and TRBJ2-1; either TRBD1 or TRBD2 may supply D (5 bases each). CDR3 length: 17 residues. The V gene lost 2 bases and the J gene lost 5 bases, with 19 bases spanning the gap. Germline assignment: CDR1 SGHTA and CDR2 FQGNSA. CDR3 region: CASSLRAGLLGHNEQFF. The DNA for the CDR3 is TGTGCCAGCAGCTTACGGGCGGGTTTGTTGGGACACAATGAGCAGTTCTTC.

The chain has TRBV7-9 and TRBJ2-7, with 7 bases matching TRBD1. This CDR3 is 16 amino acids long. Looked up from germline, CDR1 is SEHNR and CDR2 is FQNEAQ (reference sequence). The J segment lost 3 bases and the V segment lost 4 bases, leaving 12 bases of the junction unmatched. The CDR3 spells CASSYTPGQKYYEQYF. The CDR3 DNA sequence: TGTGCCAGCAGCTACACTCCGGGACAGAAATACTACGAGCAGTACTTC.

To note about this clonotype: Germline and junction disagree at one end, which may indicate a read error. This chain joins TRBV5-6 and TRBJ2-5; D possibly uses TRBD1 or TRBD2 (5 bases each). The DNA end is a closer match to TRBJ2-7, so the J assignment may be wrong. This CDR3 is 15 amino acids long. Germline loops: CDR1 SGHDT, CDR2 YYEEEE. The CDR3 here is CASNLGVGSSYEQYF. In nucleotides, the CDR3 is TGTGCCAGCAACTTGGGGGTTGGATCCTCCTACGAGCAGTACTTC.

The rearrangement joins TRBV6-5 to TRBJ1-5, with D unresolved. Germline assignment: CDR1 MNHEY and CDR2 SVGAGI. This CDR3 spans 15 amino acids. V was pared by 0 bases and J by 3 bases, with 9 bases between. The CDR3: CASSYSPGNNQPQHF. DNA for the CDR3: TGTGCCAGCAGTTACTCGCCGGGAAACAATCAGCCCCAGCATTTT.

Only a few counts were recorded for this clonotype. The rearrangement uses TRBV9 and TRBJ2-7; D might be TRBD2 (6 bases). This CDR3 has 14 amino acids. V lost 5 bases to trimming and J lost 2 bases, with 14 bases between them. Germline loops: CDR1 SGDLS, CDR2 YYNGEE. DNA of the CDR3: TGTGCCAGCAGTGCGGGACTCCTGACCTACGAGCAGTACTTC. The encoded protein is CASSAGLLTYEQYF.

The V call is TRBV29-1, the J call TRBJ2-1, with D perhaps matching TRBD1 (5 bases). This CDR3 spans 12 amino acids. Germline loops: CDR1 SQVTM, CDR2 ANQGSEA. V lost 4 bases, J lost 7 bases, and 11 bases lay in between. The CDR3 sequence is CSVAQGGNEQFF. Written as DNA, the CDR3 is TGCAGCGTTGCTCAGGGTGGAAATGAGCAGTTCTTC.

This clonotype came up a few times. This chain links TRBV7-2 with TRBJ2-5; D ambiguous. CDR1 is SGHTA and CDR2 is FQGNSA in the germline V gene. V was shortened by 5 bases and J by 4 bases, with 23 bases between the two germline ends. The CDR3 covers 17 residues. CDR3 sequence reads: CASSRTLTTPSGETQYF. CDR3 nucleotide sequence: TGTGCCAGCAGCCGGACCCTGACAACGCCGTCAGGAGAGACCCAGTACTTC.

V usage is TRBV3-1 and J usage is TRBJ1-2, with D possibly matching TRBD1 (5 bases). V shed 2 bases and J shed 4 bases, with 11 bases lying between them. The germline CDR1 and CDR2 sequences are LGHDT and YNNKEL (reference sequence). The CDR3 is made up of 14 amino acids. As DNA, the CDR3 is TGTGCCAGCAGCCAAACAGGCGGTGTCTATGGCTACACCTTC. It is translated as CASSQTGGVYGYTF.

The chain is built from TRBV20-1 and TRBJ2-1; no clear D gene. In germline, CDR1 is DFQATT, CDR2 SNEGSKA (reference sequence). This CDR3 is built from 16 residues. V was clipped by 0 bases and J by 0 bases, with 12 bases between them. The chain's CDR3 is CSARDPASSSYNEQFF. In nucleotides, the CDR3 is TGCAGTGCTAGAGATCCAGCTTCTAGCTCCTACAATGAGCAGTTCTTC.

With regard to this clonotype: The junction does not match germline at one end; this may be a read error. This sequence joins TRBV10-3 and TRBJ2-7, with D perhaps given as TRBD1 or TRBD2 (6 bases each). The V gene's germline CDR1 is ENHRY and CDR2 SYGVKD. This CDR3 is built from 14 residues. CDR3 region: CATSEALGGYEQYF. DNA for the CDR3: TGTGCCACCAGTGAGGCACTAGGGGGGTACGAGCAGTACTTC.

This clonotype has just a few counts. CDR3 region: CASSLGGTDYEQYF. The CDR3 DNA is TGTGCCAGCAGCTTAGGCGGGACGGACTACGAGCAGTACTTC. The rearrangement uses TRBV7-2 and TRBJ2-7, with D possibly being TRBD2 (6 bases). From germline, CDR1 is SGHTA and CDR2 FQGNSA. This CDR3 has 14 amino acids. The germline V and J ends were trimmed by 1 base and 3 bases, with 10 bases remaining between them.

Worth noting for this clonotype: The junction shows a germline mismatch at one end, possibly a read error. The chain combines TRBV7-9 with TRBJ1-1, with TRBD1 identical over 8 bases. The germline V gene encodes CDR1 SEHNR and CDR2 FQNEAQ (reference sequence). This CDR3 has 15 amino acids. CDR3 region: CASSLLWDRNTEAFF. CDR3 DNA: TGTGCCAGCAGCCTACTCTGGGACAGGAACACTGAAGCCTTCTTT.

The rearrangement links TRBV7-6 to TRBJ2-1; 9 nucleotides match TRBD2. The CDR3 has 16 residues. The V and J ends lost 2 bases and 3 bases, in that order; junction bases with no gene match: 5. Germline V gene data show CDR1 as SGHVS and CDR2 as FNYEAQ. The CDR3 region has the DNA TGTGCCAGCAGCTTAACCTCTAGCGGGGTCTACAATGAGCAGTTCTTC. Protein sequence: CASSLTSSGVYNEQFF.

In this sample, this clonotype turned up a few times. V and J are TRBV12-3 or TRBV12-4 and TRBJ2-1; D perhaps matches TRBD2 (5 bases). The length of the CDR3 is 15 residues. Trimming pared 1 base from V and 2 bases from J, leaving 9 bases between. CDR3 sequence reads: CASSLERLAYNEQFF. DNA of the CDR3: TGTGCCAGCAGTTTAGAGCGGCTAGCCTACAATGAGCAGTTCTTC.

The chain uses TRBV6-6 and TRBJ2-1; D remains unclear. Germline values: CDR1 MNHNY, CDR2 SVGAGI (reference sequence). CDR3 length: 16 residues. V gave up 2 bases and J gave up 7 bases, with 18 bases separating them. This chain's CDR3 is CASSYDPLISPNEQFF. In DNA, the CDR3 is TGTGCCAGCAGTTACGACCCACTGATTAGTCCTAATGAGCAGTTCTTC.

In this sample, this clonotype turned up many times. The CDR3 sequence: CASSPDSPYEQYF. The CDR3 bases are TGTGCCAGCAGCCCTGACAGCCCCTACGAGCAGTACTTC. The rearrangement links TRBV7-9 to TRBJ2-7, with D possibly matching TRBD1 (5 bases). This CDR3 is 13 amino acids long. CDR1 is SEHNR and CDR2 is FQNEAQ in the germline V gene (reference sequence). Between the trimmed V and J ends, which lost 5 bases and 2 bases, there was a span of 10 bases.

The chain links TRBV2 to TRBJ2-1, with TRBD2 as a possible D gene (5 bases). This CDR3 has 12 residues. V lost 7 bases to trimming and J lost 10 bases, with 14 bases between them. Germline V gene lookup returns CDR1 SNHLY and CDR2 FYNNEI. CDR3 sequence: CASNSETEEQFF. The CDR3 DNA is TGTGCCAGCAATAGCGAGACTGAAGAGCAGTTCTTC.

This chain connects TRBV4-2 to TRBJ2-7, with no clear D. The CDR3 sequence is 14 residues long. The V and J ends lost 0 bases and 3 bases respectively, with 9 bases between them. Germline lookup yields CDR1 LGHNA and CDR2 YNFKEQ. CDR3: CASSQENFYYEQYF. For the CDR3, the DNA is TGTGCCAGCAGCCAAGAGAATTTTTACTACGAGCAGTACTTC.

This chain uses TRBV7-9 with TRBJ2-4; TRBD1 might be the D (5 bases). Germline V gives CDR1 SEHNR, CDR2 FQNEAQ (reference sequence). The CDR3 runs to 13 residues. Deletions cut 6 bases from V and 8 bases from J, with 14 bases between. The CDR3 sequence: CASSARVNDIQYF. DNA of the CDR3: TGTGCCAGCAGTGCCAGGGTGAATGACATTCAGTACTTC.